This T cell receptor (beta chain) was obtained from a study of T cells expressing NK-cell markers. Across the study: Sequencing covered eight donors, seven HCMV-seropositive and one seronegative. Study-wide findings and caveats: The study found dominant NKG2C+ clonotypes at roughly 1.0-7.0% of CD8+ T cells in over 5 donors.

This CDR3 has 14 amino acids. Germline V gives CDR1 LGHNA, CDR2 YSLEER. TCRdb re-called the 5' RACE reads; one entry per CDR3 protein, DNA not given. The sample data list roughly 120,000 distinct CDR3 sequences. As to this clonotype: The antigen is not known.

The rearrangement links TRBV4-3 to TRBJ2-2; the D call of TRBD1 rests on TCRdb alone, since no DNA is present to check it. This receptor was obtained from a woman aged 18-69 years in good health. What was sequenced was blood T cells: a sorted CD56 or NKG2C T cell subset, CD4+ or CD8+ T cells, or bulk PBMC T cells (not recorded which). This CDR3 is CASSGGRWTGELFF.